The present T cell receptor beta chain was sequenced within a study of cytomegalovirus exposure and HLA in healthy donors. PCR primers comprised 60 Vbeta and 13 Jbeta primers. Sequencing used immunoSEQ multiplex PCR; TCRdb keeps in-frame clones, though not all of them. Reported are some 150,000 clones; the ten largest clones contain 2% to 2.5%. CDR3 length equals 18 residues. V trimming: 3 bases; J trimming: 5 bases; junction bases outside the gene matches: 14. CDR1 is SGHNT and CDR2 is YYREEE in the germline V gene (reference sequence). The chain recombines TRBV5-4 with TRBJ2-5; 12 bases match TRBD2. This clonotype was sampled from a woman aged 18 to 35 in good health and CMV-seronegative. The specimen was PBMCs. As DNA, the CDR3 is TGTGCCAGCAGCTGGACTCTAGCGGGAGGGCCGGGTCGGGAGACCCAGTACTTC. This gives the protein CASSWTLAGGPGRETQYF.